This record covers a single TCR beta chain. The data stem from a study of Ad26.COV2.S vaccination and SARS-CoV-2 variants. The CDR3 totals 10 residues. Trimming removed 2 bases at V and 8 bases at J, with 3 bases between. Germline V gene data show CDR1 as LNHDA and CDR2 as SQIVND (reference sequence). The method was immunoSEQ multiplex PCR; TCRdb's version includes in-frame clones alone and lacks a portion of them. Here the sample spans more than 120,000 clones, 75% to 90% being singletons. The source is a human donor who had recovered from COVID-19. The chain employs TRBV19 and TRBJ1-2; D is unresolved. This material consisted of peripheral blood, taken after recovery from COVID-19. The CDR3: CASSIKGYTF. The CDR3 DNA follows: TGTGCCAGTAGTATAAAGGGCTACACCTTC.